This T cell receptor (beta chain) is drawn from a study of CD8 T cells in Susac syndrome. Study-level background: Within the group of sequenced Susac syndrome patients, 5 or 6 had active disease and about 8 were in remission. Treatment at blood withdrawal was none, corticosteroids, or intravenous immunoglobulin alone in Susac syndrome patients.

The V gene lost 3 bases and the J gene lost 3 bases, with 15 bases spanning the gap. CDR3 length: 16 amino acids. Germline V gene data show CDR1 as MNHNS and CDR2 as SASEGT. With random hexamers, roughly 0.5 to 1 ug RNA was reverse transcribed. TCRdb called the immunoSEQ multiplex PCR reads again in MiXCR, with one record for every CDR3 protein. Here the sample spans 70,000 to 75,000 distinct CDR3 sequences, 93% being singletons. This TCR was sampled from a human donor with Susac syndrome. This chain links TRBV6-1 with TRBJ2-4; D is perhaps TRBD1 (6 bases). The sample taken for sequencing was CD4+ T cells from PBMCs. The CDR3 DNA is TGTGCCAGCAGTGATCCTGCAGGGGCTGGCAAAAACATTCAGTACTTC. This gives the protein CASSDPAGAGKNIQYF.